One and the same sample provided the 25 T cell receptor beta chains below, sequenced in a study of T cell responses to AZD1222 COVID-19 vaccine. Repertoires were generated with immunoSEQ multiplex PCR, while TCRdb's copy carries only in-frame clones and drops some. The repertoire has under 150,000 clones, approximately 92% of them found once; the top ten carry around 5.1%. This specimen was peripheral blood, taken on day 0 of AZD1222 vaccination. The receptors stem from an adult in good health.

This clone was counted only a few times. The chain joins TRBV2 to TRBJ1-6; perhaps TRBD1 as D (6 bases). V dropped 6 bases and J dropped 0 bases, with 12 bases sitting between them. Per germline, CDR1 SNHLY and CDR2 FYNNEI. The CDR3 length is 16 residues. DNA of the CDR3: TGTGCCAGCAGGCCAGGGGAAAGCTCCTATAATTCACCCCTCCACTTT. It is translated as CASRPGESSYNSPLHF. Filled out from reference TRBV2 and TRBJ1-6, the complete variable domain reads EPEVTQTPSHQVTQMGQEVILRCVPISNHLYFYWYRQILGQKVEFLVSFYNNEISEKSEIFDDQFSVERPDGSNFTLKIRSTKLEDSAMYFCASRPGESSYNSPLHFGNGTRLTVT.

This clone appeared a single time. The V call is TRBV7-2, the J call TRBJ2-1; D not certain. This CDR3 region has 13 residues. Germline-derived CDR1 and CDR2 are SGHTA and FQGNSA. Trimming removed 5 bases at V and 3 bases at J, with 8 bases between. The CDR3 nucleotides are TGTGCCAGCAGCCTGACAAGCTACAATGAGCAGTTCTTC. This encodes CASSLTSYNEQFF. Full variable domain (rest looked up from reference TRBV7-2 and TRBJ2-1): GAGVSQSPSNKVTEKGKDVELRCDPISGHTALYWYRQSLGQGLEFLIYFQGNSAPDKSGLPSDRFSAERTGGSVSTLTIQRTQQEDSAVYLCASSLTSYNEQFFGPGTRLTVL.

V gene TRBV2 combines with J gene TRBJ1-1; D possibly corresponds to TRBD1 (5 bases). V lost 3 bases to trimming and J lost 4 bases, with 12 bases between them. There are 14 residues in the CDR3. Germline assignment: CDR1 SNHLY and CDR2 FYNNEI. This chain's CDR3 is CASSDPWGGTEAFF. CDR3 DNA sequence: TGTGCCAGCAGTGATCCGTGGGGGGGCACTGAAGCTTTCTTT.

The V gene is TRBV6-4, the J gene TRBJ2-1; TRBD1 matches 10 bases. This CDR3 has 16 residues. CDR1 and CDR2 from the germline V gene are MRHNA and SNTAGT. The V and J ends lost 6 bases and 6 bases, in that order; junction bases with no gene match: 11. The CDR3 sequence: CASRGVADRGCNEQFF. As DNA, the CDR3 is TGTGCCAGCAGGGGGGTGGCGGACAGGGGGTGCAATGAGCAGTTCTTC.

This sequence joins TRBV7-6 and TRBJ1-3; TRBD1 agrees at 7 bases. CDR1 is SGHVS, CDR2 FNYEAQ, per germline. V was clipped by 10 bases and J by 0 bases; unmatched bases: 12. The CDR3 is 16 residues long. The CDR3 protein is CATSEGGRASGNTIYF. As DNA, the CDR3 is TGTGCCACCAGTGAAGGGGGCCGGGCCTCTGGAAACACCATATATTTT.

The chain combines TRBV27 with TRBJ2-7; TRBD2 might be the D (6 bases). This CDR3 is 15 amino acids long. The germline gives CDR1 MNHEY, CDR2 SMNVEV (reference sequence). V lost 2 bases to trimming and J lost 2 bases, with 13 bases between them. Here the CDR3 reads CASSLTEGQTYEQYF. CDR3 in DNA: TGTGCCAGCAGTTTAACGGAGGGCCAAACCTACGAGCAGTACTTC.

This clone was detected only once. The chain combines TRBV7-9 with TRBJ2-2; possibly TRBD2 for D (6 bases). This CDR3 spans 10 amino acids. The germline V gene has CDR1 SEHNR and CDR2 FQNEAQ (reference sequence). V was trimmed by 8 bases and J by 10 bases, leaving 8 bases between them. The CDR3 loop reads CASGEEELFF. In DNA form, the CDR3 reads TGTGCCAGCGGGGAGGAGGAGCTGTTTTTT. The full variable domain, in which reference TRBV7-9 and TRBJ2-2 provide the parts outside the CDR3, is DTGVSQNPRHKITKRGQNVTFRCDPISEHNRLYWYRQTLGQGPEFLTYFQNEAQLEKSRLLSDRFSAERPKGSFSTLEIQRTEQGDSAMYLCASGEEELFFGEGSRLTVL.

The chain recombines TRBV4-1 with TRBJ1-4; D gene uncertain. The CDR3 loop spans 19 amino acids. Germline CDR1 reads MGHRA; CDR2 reads YSYEKL. The germline V and J ends were trimmed by 0 bases and 0 bases, with 17 bases remaining between them. This CDR3 is CASSQDQAGISATNEKLFF. The CDR3 DNA follows: TGCGCCAGCAGCCAAGATCAAGCAGGCATTAGTGCAACTAATGAAAAACTGTTTTTT.

The chain couples TRBV9 to TRBJ2-7; no definite D call. This CDR3 comprises 14 residues. Germline-derived CDR1 and CDR2 are SGDLS and YYNGEE. Trimming removed 3 bases at V and 3 bases at J, with 13 bases between. CDR3 sequence reads: CASSGWTSVYEQYF. The CDR3, as DNA: TGTGCCAGCAGCGGTTGGACCTCTGTCTACGAGCAGTACTTC.

This chain links TRBV18 with TRBJ2-3, with D possibly matching TRBD2 (5 bases). V dropped 2 bases and J dropped 4 bases, with 13 bases sitting between them. The CDR3 has 15 residues. Germline V CDR1 and CDR2: KGHSH, LQKENI. CDR3 residues: CASSPTAGGPDTQYF. For the CDR3, the DNA is TGTGCCAGCTCACCAACGGCGGGCGGACCAGATACGCAGTATTTT.

The chain links TRBV15 to TRBJ2-1; 9 positions agree with TRBD2. V lost 8 bases to trimming and J lost 0 bases; unmatched junction nucleotides: 11. CDR1 and CDR2 (germline): LNHNV, YYDKDF (reference sequence). CDR3 size: 17 residues. CDR3 sequence (DNA): TGTGCCACCCTCGGGGTTAGCGGGGGATACTCCTACAATGAGCAGTTCTTC. It translates to CATLGVSGGYSYNEQFF.

The chain uses TRBV6-5 and TRBJ2-7, with D maybe TRBD1 (6 bases). Germline V gene sequence: CDR1 MNHEY, CDR2 SVGAGI. The CDR3 loop spans 15 amino acids. With 0 bases removed from V and 0 bases from J, the gap between germline ends came to 9 bases. The CDR3 here is CASSYSTGSSYEQYF. CDR3 in DNA: TGTGCCAGCAGTTACTCTACAGGGAGCTCCTACGAGCAGTACTTC.

This clone was counted between two and nine times. V usage is TRBV27 and J usage is TRBJ1-2; 11 bases match TRBD1. The CDR3 is 15 amino acids. The V and J ends lost 7 bases and 3 bases, in that order; junction bases with no gene match: 7. Germline assignment: CDR1 MNHEY and CDR2 SMNVEV (reference sequence). The CDR3 is CASNPGTGGHYGYTF. The CDR3 DNA sequence: TGTGCCAGCAATCCCGGGACAGGGGGACACTATGGCTACACCTTC.

The chain carries TRBV5-8 and TRBJ1-2; D uncertain. V was trimmed by 2 bases and J by 8 bases, leaving 13 bases between them. The CDR3 is 13 residues long. From germline, CDR1 is SGHTS and CDR2 YDEGEE. DNA of the CDR3: TGTGCCAGCAGCTTCACCGCCTTGAGGGGCTACACCTTC. This codes for CASSFTALRGYTF.

V gene TRBV6-2 or TRBV6-3 combines with J gene TRBJ2-1; D perhaps matches TRBD2 (6 bases). V was pared by 5 bases and J by 6 bases, with 11 bases between. The germline V gene has CDR1 MNHEY and CDR2 SVGEGT. The CDR3 has 13 amino acids. The CDR3 DNA reads as TGTGCCAGCAGTACTGGACTAATCAATGAGCAGTTCTTC. Translating it yields CASSTGLINEQFF.

The rearrangement links TRBV7-9 to TRBJ1-5, with D tentatively TRBD1 (6 bases). Germline V gene lookup returns CDR1 SEHNR and CDR2 FQNEAQ (reference sequence). The V gene lost 8 bases and the J gene lost 6 bases, with 14 bases spanning the gap. The CDR3 is 13 amino acids. CDR3 region: CASATQGSQPQHF. In nucleotides, the CDR3 is TGTGCCAGCGCGACCCAGGGGAGTCAGCCCCAGCATTTT.

The chain has TRBV14 and TRBJ2-2, with D maybe TRBD1 (6 bases). Trimming stripped 3 bases from V and 4 bases from J, with 9 bases between. Germline CDR1 and CDR2: SGHDN and FVKESK. CDR3 length equals 14 residues. The DNA for the CDR3 is TGTGCCAGCAGCCACCAACAGGGCACCGGGGAGCTGTTTTTT. This translates into CASSHQQGTGELFF. Together with reference TRBV14 and TRBJ2-2, the CDR3 gives the full variable domain: EAGVTQFPSHSVIEKGQTVTLRCDPISGHDNLYWYRRVMGKEIKFLLHFVKESKQDESGMPNNRFLAERTGGTYSTLKVQPAELEDSGVYFCASSHQQGTGELFFGEGSRLTVL.

The V call is TRBV9, the J call TRBJ1-1; 9 positions match TRBD1. Germline CDR1 is SGDLS and CDR2 is YYNGEE. Germline trimming cut 4 bases from V and 1 base from J; bases unmatched to any gene: 8. The CDR3 covers 16 residues. The CDR3 reads CASSQDRGARNTEAFF. Here the CDR3 DNA reads TGTGCCAGCAGCCAGGACAGGGGAGCAAGGAACACTGAAGCTTTCTTT.

The rearrangement joins TRBV24-1 to TRBJ2-5; no reliable D call. This CDR3 has 11 residues. Trimming took 9 bases from V and 5 from J, leaving 9 bases between them. Germline V gives CDR1 KGHDR, CDR2 SFDVKD. The DNA of the CDR3 is TGTGCCACCGCCTCTCAGGAGACCCAGTACTTC. This sequence encodes CATASQETQYF.

The CDR3 sequence is CASSGGSSYEQYF. The CDR3 bases are TGTGCCAGCAGCGGAGGGTCCTCCTACGAGCAGTACTTC. The gene calls are TRBV28 and TRBJ2-7; tentative D call: TRBD2 (6 bases). The CDR3 has 13 amino acids. V was cut by 6 bases and J by 0 bases, with 9 bases left in between. CDR1 MDHEN and CDR2 SYDVKM come from the germline V gene.

The chain combines TRBV2 with TRBJ1-5; 8 nucleotides match TRBD1. Trimming took 6 bases from V and 5 from J; bases not matched to a gene: 3. This CDR3 has 13 residues. Germline CDR1 is SNHLY and CDR2 is FYNNEI. For the CDR3, the DNA is TGTGCCAGCAGGTCACAGGGGGATCAGCCCCAGCATTTT. This gives the protein CASRSQGDQPQHF.

This clone was seen a single time. Here the CDR3 DNA reads TGCGCCAGCAGCTTGGAACGGGCTACCTCGGGCTACACCTTC. Protein product: CASSLERATSGYTF. This chain joins TRBV5-1 and TRBJ1-2, with D unresolved. The germline V gene has CDR1 SGHRS and CDR2 YFSETQ. CDR3 length: 14 amino acids. V shed 0 bases and J shed 8 bases, with 14 bases lying between them.

The chain joins TRBV21-1 to TRBJ1-2. TRBV21-1 is reported as a pseudogene. This CDR3 comprises 15 residues. CDR3 residues: CASCKCSSLSYGYTF. The CDR3 DNA reads TGTGCCAGCTGCAAGTGTAGCTCCCTGTCCTATGGCTACACCTTC.

V is TRBV5-1 and J is TRBJ2-7, with 10 bases lining up with TRBD1. The CDR3 has 14 amino acids. Trimming took 4 bases from V and 4 from J; bases not matched to a gene: 5. The germline CDR1 and CDR2 sequences are SGHRS and YFSETQ. CDR3 coding DNA: TGCGCCAGCAGCGCCCGACAGGGGGCTTACGAGCAGTACTTC. This gives the protein CASSARQGAYEQYF. The full variable domain, its missing parts supplied by reference TRBV5-1 and TRBJ2-7, is KAGVTQTPRYLIKTRGQQVTLSCSPISGHRSVSWYQQTPGQGLQFLFEYFSETQRNKGNFPGRFSGRQFSNSRSEMNVSTLELGDSALYLCASSARQGAYEQYFGPGTRLTVT.

The CDR3 DNA follows: TGTGCCAGCAGCCCCCTTGTGGCTGGGGATACGCAGTATTTT. This encodes CASSPLVAGDTQYF. This chain joins TRBV11-2 and TRBJ2-3; D gene uncertain. Germline lookup yields CDR1 SGHAT and CDR2 FQNNGV. Deletions cut 5 bases from V and 6 bases from J, with 15 bases between. CDR3 length equals 14 residues.